One T cell receptor (beta chain) is described in this entry. What it binds is unknown. The data stem from a study of tumor-infiltrating lymphocytes in localized non-small cell lung cancer. Across the whole study: Patients included smokers and never-smokers with various histologies, some sampled after neoadjuvant chemotherapy. Resected tumor was paired with non-adjacent uninvolved lung from the same patient. Overall study results and limits: TCR sequencing covered a subset of patients with enough tissue.

From germline, CDR1 is SGHDN and CDR2 FVKESK. The CDR3 is made up of 13 amino acids. V dropped 3 bases and J dropped 5 bases, with 10 bases sitting between them. The repertoire was sequenced with immunoSEQ multiplex PCR; TCRdb's copy has only in-frame clones and lacks some. The sample lists about 6,400 clones, less than 80% occurring once. Specimen: uninvolved lung tissue not adjacent to the tumor. The TCR sequence derives from a human donor with non-small cell lung cancer. The chain is built from TRBV14 and TRBJ1-1, with D possibly matching TRBD1 (5 bases). In DNA form, the CDR3 reads TGTGCCAGCAGCCAGGGTAGGGGAACTGAAGCTTTCTTT. Its translation: CASSQGRGTEAFF. Variable domain in full (rest from reference TRBV14 and TRBJ1-1): EAGVTQFPSHSVIEKGQTVTLRCDPISGHDNLYWYRRVMGKEIKFLLHFVKESKQDESGMPNNRFLAERTGGTYSTLKVQPAELEDSGVYFCASSQGRGTEAFFGQGTRLTVV.